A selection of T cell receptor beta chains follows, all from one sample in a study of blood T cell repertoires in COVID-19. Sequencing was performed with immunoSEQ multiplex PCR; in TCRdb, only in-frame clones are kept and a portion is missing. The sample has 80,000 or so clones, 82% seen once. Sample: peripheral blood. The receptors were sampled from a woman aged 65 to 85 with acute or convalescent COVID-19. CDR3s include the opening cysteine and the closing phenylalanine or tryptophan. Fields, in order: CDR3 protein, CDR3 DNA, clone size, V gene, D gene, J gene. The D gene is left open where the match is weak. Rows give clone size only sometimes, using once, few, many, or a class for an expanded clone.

CDR3 protein: CASSQMGARYQETQYF
CDR3 DNA: TGCGCCAGCAGTCAAATGGGGGCTCGGTACCAAGAGACCCAGTACTTC
clone size: -
V gene: TRBV5-1
D gene: -
J gene: TRBJ2-5

CDR3 protein: CASSFYSTDTQYF
CDR3 DNA: TGTGCCAGCAGTTTCTACTCTACAGATACGCAGTATTTT
clone size: -
V gene: TRBV28
D gene: -
J gene: TRBJ2-3

CDR3 protein: CASSLGAGQRRGEQYF
CDR3 DNA: TGCGCCAGCAGCTTGGGGGCGGGACAGCGGAGAGGTGAGCAGTACTTC
clone size: -
V gene: TRBV5-1
D gene: -
J gene: TRBJ2-7

CDR3 protein: CASSYPTSGRSETQYF
CDR3 DNA: TGTGCCAGCAGTTACCCTACTAGCGGGAGATCGGAGACCCAGTACTTC
clone size: -
V gene: TRBV6-6
D gene: TRBD2
J gene: TRBJ2-5

CDR3 protein: CASSLDTGGSYNSPLHF
CDR3 DNA: TGTGCCAGCAGCTTGGATACAGGGGGCTCCTATAATTCACCCCTCCACTTT
clone size: -
V gene: TRBV5-4
D gene: TRBD1
J gene: TRBJ1-6

CDR3 protein: CASRGQGDTEAFF
CDR3 DNA: TGTGCCAGCAGGGGACAGGGGGACACTGAAGCTTTCTTT
clone size: -
V gene: TRBV7-9
D gene: TRBD1
J gene: TRBJ1-1

CDR3 protein: CASSLSGSYTGELFF
CDR3 DNA: TGTGCCAGCAGCCTAAGCGGGAGCTACACCGGGGAGCTGTTTTTT
clone size: -
V gene: TRBV11-2
D gene: TRBD2
J gene: TRBJ2-2

CDR3 protein: CASSTGTLPQPQHF
CDR3 DNA: TGTGCCAGCAGTACAGGGACCCTCCCTCAGCCCCAGCATTTT
clone size: -
V gene: TRBV5-6
D gene: -
J gene: TRBJ1-5

CDR3 protein: CASSLPGSPGAFF
CDR3 DNA: TGTGCCAGCAGTCTCCCCGGGTCACCGGGAGCTTTCTTT
clone size: once
V gene: TRBV6-5
D gene: -
J gene: TRBJ1-1

CDR3 protein: CASKISGTGGQTEAFF
CDR3 DNA: TGCGCCAGCAAAATATCCGGGACAGGGGGCCAAACTGAAGCTTTCTTT
clone size: -
V gene: TRBV5-1
D gene: TRBD1
J gene: TRBJ1-1

CDR3 protein: CASSLNGGSSYNEQFF
CDR3 DNA: TGTGCCAGCAGCTTGAACGGCGGGAGCTCCTACAATGAGCAGTTCTTC
clone size: -
V gene: TRBV7-2
D gene: TRBD2
J gene: TRBJ2-1

CDR3 protein: CASSLLNQPQHF
CDR3 DNA: TGTGCCAGCAGTTTACTAAATCAGCCCCAGCATTTT
clone size: -
V gene: TRBV7-9
D gene: -
J gene: TRBJ1-5

CDR3 protein: CASSPGSGEQFF
CDR3 DNA: TGTGCCAGCAGCCCAGGGTCGGGTGAGCAGTTCTTC
clone size: once
V gene: TRBV9
D gene: -
J gene: TRBJ2-1

CDR3 protein: CASRVHGQGGGNTIYF
CDR3 DNA: TGTGCCAGCAGAGTACACGGACAGGGGGGTGGAAACACCATATATTTT
clone size: -
V gene: TRBV2
D gene: TRBD1
J gene: TRBJ1-3

CDR3 protein: CASSEFIVAGGSYNEQFF
CDR3 DNA: TGCGCCAGCAGTGAGTTCATCGTCGCGGGAGGTTCCTACAATGAGCAGTTCTTC
clone size: once
V gene: TRBV10-1
D gene: TRBD2
J gene: TRBJ2-1

CDR3 protein: CASSEYRGGGSYNEQFF
CDR3 DNA: TGCGCCAGCAGTGAGTACCGGGGGGGCGGCTCCTACAATGAGCAGTTCTTC
clone size: -
V gene: TRBV10-1
D gene: TRBD2
J gene: TRBJ2-1

CDR3 protein: CASSPGTSGVSYEQYF
CDR3 DNA: TGTGCCAGCAGCCCAGGGACTAGCGGGGTATCCTACGAGCAGTACTTC
clone size: -
V gene: TRBV5-4
D gene: TRBD2
J gene: TRBJ2-7

CDR3 protein: CSVEVLQGSNYGYTF
CDR3 DNA: TGCAGCGTTGAAGTGCTGCAGGGCTCTAACTATGGCTACACCTTC
clone size: -
V gene: TRBV29-1
D gene: -
J gene: TRBJ1-2

CDR3 protein: CATSRDYTISTDTQYF
CDR3 DNA: TGTGCCACCAGCAGAGATTACACAATAAGCACAGATACGCAGTATTTT
clone size: -
V gene: TRBV15
D gene: -
J gene: TRBJ2-3

CDR3 protein: CASSLATNHLEQYF
CDR3 DNA: TGCGCCAGCAGCTTGGCCACGAACCACTTGGAGCAGTACTTC
clone size: -
V gene: TRBV5-1
D gene: -
J gene: TRBJ2-7

CDR3 protein: CASSEYGAGGLNEQFF
CDR3 DNA: TGTGCCAGCAGTGAATATGGTGCGGGTGGCCTCAATGAGCAGTTCTTC
clone size: -
V gene: TRBV25-1
D gene: -
J gene: TRBJ2-1

CDR3 protein: CSASQQYGEYF
CDR3 DNA: TGCAGTGCTAGTCAGCAGTACGGGGAGTACTTC
clone size: few
V gene: TRBV20-1
D gene: -
J gene: TRBJ2-7

CDR3 protein: CSGKQGENTEAFF
CDR3 DNA: TGCAGCGGGAAACAGGGAGAAAACACTGAAGCTTTCTTT
clone size: few
V gene: TRBV29-1
D gene: -
J gene: TRBJ1-1

CDR3 protein: CASSTRQGVQFF
CDR3 DNA: TGTGCCAGCAGCACCCGACAGGGAGTACAGTTCTTC
clone size: -
V gene: TRBV5-4
D gene: TRBD1
J gene: TRBJ2-1

CDR3 protein: CASSSSRTGRNEQYF
CDR3 DNA: TGTGCCAGCAGCTCTTCCAGGACAGGGAGAAACGAGCAGTACTTC
clone size: -
V gene: TRBV5-4
D gene: TRBD1
J gene: TRBJ2-7

CDR3 protein: CASGGTDIGYTF
CDR3 DNA: TGTGCCAGCGGAGGGACAGACATTGGCTACACCTTC
clone size: -
V gene: TRBV2
D gene: TRBD1
J gene: TRBJ1-2

CDR3 protein: CASSAQGTARNQPQHF
CDR3 DNA: TGTGCCAGCAGTGCGCAAGGGACAGCACGCAATCAGCCCCAGCATTTT
clone size: -
V gene: TRBV2
D gene: TRBD1
J gene: TRBJ1-5

CDR3 protein: CASSHGQGRNGELFF
CDR3 DNA: TGTGCCAGCAGCCATGGACAGGGAAGAAACGGGGAGCTGTTTTTT
clone size: -
V gene: TRBV11-3
D gene: TRBD1
J gene: TRBJ2-2

CDR3 protein: CASSFTENTEAFF
CDR3 DNA: TGTGCCAGCAGCTTTACAGAGAACACTGAAGCTTTCTTT
clone size: -
V gene: TRBV7-3
D gene: -
J gene: TRBJ1-1

CDR3 protein: CAITVNGLTGYTF
CDR3 DNA: TGTGCCATAACCGTTAACGGGTTAACCGGCTACACCTTC
clone size: few
V gene: TRBV30
D gene: -
J gene: TRBJ1-2

CDR3 protein: CASSPFPPENTEAFF
CDR3 DNA: TGTGCCAGCTCACCATTCCCCCCAGAGAACACTGAAGCTTTCTTT
clone size: once
V gene: TRBV18
D gene: -
J gene: TRBJ1-1

CDR3 protein: CATSRDQELSYNEQFF
CDR3 DNA: TGTGCCACCAGCAGAGATCAAGAACTCTCCTACAATGAGCAGTTCTTC
clone size: few
V gene: TRBV15
D gene: -
J gene: TRBJ2-1

CDR3 protein: CASSKIVLGQGAAAGYEQYF
CDR3 DNA: TGTGCCAGCAGCAAGATTGTATTGGGACAGGGGGCGGCCGCCGGGTATGAGCAGTACTTC
clone size: -
V gene: TRBV21-1
D gene: -
J gene: TRBJ2-7

CDR3 protein: CASSLEQVPNEKLFF
CDR3 DNA: TGTGCCAGCAGCTTGGAACAGGTCCCTAATGAAAAACTGTTTTTT
clone size: -
V gene: TRBV5-4
D gene: -
J gene: TRBJ1-4

CDR3 protein: CASRQTSGAYNEQFF
CDR3 DNA: TGTGCCAGCAGACAGACTAGCGGAGCCTACAATGAGCAGTTCTTC
clone size: once
V gene: TRBV7-2
D gene: TRBD2
J gene: TRBJ2-1

CDR3 protein: CASSPLSGGRGYNEQFF
CDR3 DNA: TGTGCCAGCAGCCCGCTGTCTGGCGGGAGGGGTTACAATGAGCAGTTCTTC
clone size: -
V gene: TRBV5-4
D gene: TRBD2
J gene: TRBJ2-1

CDR3 protein: CASSLDRGLETQYF
CDR3 DNA: TGTGCCAGCTCTCTTGACAGGGGGCTTGAGACCCAGTACTTC
clone size: -
V gene: TRBV18
D gene: TRBD1
J gene: TRBJ2-5

CDR3 protein: CATGGTADTQYF
CDR3 DNA: TGTGCCACCGGCGGGACGGCAGATACGCAGTATTTT
clone size: -
V gene: TRBV24-1
D gene: -
J gene: TRBJ2-3

CDR3 protein: CASSSTGGLAGLFLLTQYF
CDR3 DNA: TGTGCCAGCAGCTCAACCGGCGGACTAGCGGGTTTGTTTCTTCTGACGCAGTATTTT
clone size: -
V gene: TRBV7-9
D gene: TRBD2
J gene: TRBJ2-3

CDR3 protein: CATARGQGYEQYF
CDR3 DNA: TGTGCCACCGCGAGGGGGCAGGGCTACGAGCAGTACTTC
clone size: -
V gene: TRBV15
D gene: TRBD1
J gene: TRBJ2-7

CDR3 protein: CASSPRYSNQPQHF
CDR3 DNA: TGTGCCAGCAGTCCCAGATATAGCAATCAGCCCCAGCATTTT
clone size: -
V gene: TRBV2
D gene: -
J gene: TRBJ1-5

CDR3 protein: CASRDRGQPQHF
CDR3 DNA: TGTGCCAGCAGGGACAGGGGTCAGCCCCAGCATTTT
clone size: -
V gene: TRBV2
D gene: TRBD1
J gene: TRBJ1-5

CDR3 protein: CASSASSVYNEQFF
CDR3 DNA: TGTGCCAGCAGCGCAAGCTCGGTCTACAATGAGCAGTTCTTC
clone size: -
V gene: TRBV14
D gene: -
J gene: TRBJ2-1

CDR3 protein: CASSLGQPRQAQYF
CDR3 DNA: TGTGCCAGCAGCTTAGGACAGCCTCGGCAGGCCCAGTACTTC
clone size: -
V gene: TRBV11-2
D gene: -
J gene: TRBJ2-5

CDR3 protein: CASSSGGPGGNQPQHF
CDR3 DNA: TGTGCCAGCTCCTCGGGGGGGCCAGGAGGAAATCAGCCCCAGCATTTT
clone size: -
V gene: TRBV18
D gene: -
J gene: TRBJ1-5

CDR3 protein: CASSARVPPYEQYF
CDR3 DNA: TGTGCCAGCAGTGCGAGGGTACCACCCTACGAGCAGTACTTC
clone size: -
V gene: TRBV2
D gene: -
J gene: TRBJ2-7

CDR3 protein: CASSEAPQGGRVGNQPQHF
CDR3 DNA: TGTGCCAGCAGTGAAGCTCCCCAGGGAGGACGGGTTGGCAATCAGCCCCAGCATTTT
clone size: -
V gene: TRBV6-1
D gene: -
J gene: TRBJ1-5

CDR3 protein: CASMDSNRYEQYF
CDR3 DNA: TGTGCCAGTATGGACTCCAACCGCTACGAGCAGTACTTC
clone size: few
V gene: TRBV19
D gene: -
J gene: TRBJ2-7

CDR3 protein: CASSSDGRAHEQYF
CDR3 DNA: TGTGCCAGCAGCTCCGACGGGAGGGCCCACGAGCAGTACTTC
clone size: -
V gene: TRBV7-2
D gene: TRBD2
J gene: TRBJ2-7

CDR3 protein: CASSPRGPETQYF
CDR3 DNA: TGTGCCAGCAGTCCAAGGGGGCCAGAGACCCAGTACTTC
clone size: few
V gene: TRBV7-9
D gene: TRBD1
J gene: TRBJ2-5

CDR3 protein: CASSLGVGNTEAFF
CDR3 DNA: TGTGCCAGCAGCCTAGGGGTAGGGAACACTGAAGCTTTCTTT
clone size: -
V gene: TRBV6-5
D gene: -
J gene: TRBJ1-1

CDR3 protein: CASSLLAGPTGELFF
CDR3 DNA: TGTGCCAGCAGCTTACTAGCGGGACCCACCGGGGAGCTGTTTTTT
clone size: -
V gene: TRBV7-3
D gene: TRBD2
J gene: TRBJ2-2